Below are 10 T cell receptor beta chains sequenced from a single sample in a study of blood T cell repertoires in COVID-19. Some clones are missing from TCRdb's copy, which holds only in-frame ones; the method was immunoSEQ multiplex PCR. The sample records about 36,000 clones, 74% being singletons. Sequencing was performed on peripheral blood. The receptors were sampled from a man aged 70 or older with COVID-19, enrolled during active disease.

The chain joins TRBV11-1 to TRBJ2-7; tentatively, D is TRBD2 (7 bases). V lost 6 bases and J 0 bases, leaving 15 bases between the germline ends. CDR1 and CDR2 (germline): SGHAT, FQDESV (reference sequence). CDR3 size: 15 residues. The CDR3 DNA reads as TGTGCCAGCAGTAGGAGGGGGGGCGGCTCCTACGAGCAGTACTTC. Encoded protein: CASSRRGGGSYEQYF.

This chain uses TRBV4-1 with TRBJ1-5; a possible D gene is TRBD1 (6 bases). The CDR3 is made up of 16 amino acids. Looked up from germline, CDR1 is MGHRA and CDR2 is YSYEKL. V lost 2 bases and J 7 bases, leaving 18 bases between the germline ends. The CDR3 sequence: CASSQPLTGFAQPQHF. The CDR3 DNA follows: TGCGCCAGCAGCCAACCACTAACAGGGTTCGCCCAGCCCCAGCATTTT.

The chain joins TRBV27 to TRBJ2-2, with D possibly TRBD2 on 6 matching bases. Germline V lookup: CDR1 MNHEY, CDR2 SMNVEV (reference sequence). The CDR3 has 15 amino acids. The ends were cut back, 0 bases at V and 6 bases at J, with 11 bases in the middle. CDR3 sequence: CASSLSRELAGELFF. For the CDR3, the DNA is TGTGCCAGCAGTTTATCGCGGGAACTCGCCGGGGAGCTGTTTTTT.

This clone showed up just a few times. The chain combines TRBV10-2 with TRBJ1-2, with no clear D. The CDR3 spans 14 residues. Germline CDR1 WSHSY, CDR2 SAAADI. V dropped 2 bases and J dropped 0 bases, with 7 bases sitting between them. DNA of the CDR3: TGCGCCAGCAGTGAGAGGCGGTCTAACTATGGCTACACCTTC. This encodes CASSERRSNYGYTF.

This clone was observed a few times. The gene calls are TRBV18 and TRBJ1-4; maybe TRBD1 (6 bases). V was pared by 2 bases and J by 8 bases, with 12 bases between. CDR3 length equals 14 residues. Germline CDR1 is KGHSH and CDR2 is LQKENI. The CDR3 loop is CASSPGGWREKLFF. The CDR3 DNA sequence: TGTGCCAGCTCACCAGGGGGCTGGAGGGAAAAACTGTTTTTT. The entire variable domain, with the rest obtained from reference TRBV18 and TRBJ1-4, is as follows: NAGVMQNPRHLVRRRGQEARLRCSPMKGHSHVYWYRQLPEEGLKFMVYLQKENIIDESGMPKERFSAEFPKEGPSILRIQQVVRGDSAAYFCASSPGGWREKLFFGSGTQLSVL.

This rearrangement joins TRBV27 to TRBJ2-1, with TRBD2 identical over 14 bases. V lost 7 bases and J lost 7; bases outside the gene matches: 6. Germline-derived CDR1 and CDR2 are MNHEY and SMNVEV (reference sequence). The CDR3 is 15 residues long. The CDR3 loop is CASTMGLAGANEQFF. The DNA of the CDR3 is TGTGCCAGCACCATGGGACTAGCGGGAGCGAATGAGCAGTTCTTC.

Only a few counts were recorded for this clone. CDR3 sequence: CASRLQGRNTEAFF. Written as DNA, the CDR3 is TGTGCCAGCAGACTGCAGGGGAGGAACACTGAAGCTTTCTTT. This chain connects TRBV27 to TRBJ1-1, with D tentatively TRBD1 (6 bases). The germline V gene has CDR1 MNHEY and CDR2 SMNVEV (reference sequence). The CDR3 sequence is 14 residues long. The V gene lost 6 bases and the J gene lost 1 base, with 12 bases spanning the gap.

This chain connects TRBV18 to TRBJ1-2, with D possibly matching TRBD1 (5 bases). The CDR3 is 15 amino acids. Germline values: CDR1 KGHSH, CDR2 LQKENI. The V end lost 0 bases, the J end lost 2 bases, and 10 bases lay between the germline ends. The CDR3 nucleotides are TGTGCCAGCTCACCACCCCAGGGTGGAAACTATGGCTACACCTTC. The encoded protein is CASSPPQGGNYGYTF. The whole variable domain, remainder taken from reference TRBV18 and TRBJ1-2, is NAGVMQNPRHLVRRRGQEARLRCSPMKGHSHVYWYRQLPEEGLKFMVYLQKENIIDESGMPKERFSAEFPKEGPSILRIQQVVRGDSAAYFCASSPPQGGNYGYTFGSGTRLTVV.

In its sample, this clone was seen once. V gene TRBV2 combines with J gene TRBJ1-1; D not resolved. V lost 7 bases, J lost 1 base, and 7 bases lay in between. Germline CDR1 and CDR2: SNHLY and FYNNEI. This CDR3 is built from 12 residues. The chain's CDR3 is CASNRANTEAFF. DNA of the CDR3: TGTGCCAGCAACAGAGCGAACACTGAAGCTTTCTTT.

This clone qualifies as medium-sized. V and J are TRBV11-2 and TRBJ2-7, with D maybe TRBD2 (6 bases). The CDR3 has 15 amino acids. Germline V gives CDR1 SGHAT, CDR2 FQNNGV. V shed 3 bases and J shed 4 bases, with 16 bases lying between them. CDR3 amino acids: CASSFGSAGRYEQYF. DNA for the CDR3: TGTGCCAGCAGCTTTGGGTCCGCGGGGAGGTACGAGCAGTACTTC. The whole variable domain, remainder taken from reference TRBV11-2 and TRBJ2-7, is EAGVAQSPRYKIIEKRQSVAFWCNPISGHATLYWYQQILGQGPKLLIQFQNNGVVDDSQLPKDRFSAERLKGVDSTLKIQPAKLEDSAVYLCASSFGSAGRYEQYFGPGTRLTVT.